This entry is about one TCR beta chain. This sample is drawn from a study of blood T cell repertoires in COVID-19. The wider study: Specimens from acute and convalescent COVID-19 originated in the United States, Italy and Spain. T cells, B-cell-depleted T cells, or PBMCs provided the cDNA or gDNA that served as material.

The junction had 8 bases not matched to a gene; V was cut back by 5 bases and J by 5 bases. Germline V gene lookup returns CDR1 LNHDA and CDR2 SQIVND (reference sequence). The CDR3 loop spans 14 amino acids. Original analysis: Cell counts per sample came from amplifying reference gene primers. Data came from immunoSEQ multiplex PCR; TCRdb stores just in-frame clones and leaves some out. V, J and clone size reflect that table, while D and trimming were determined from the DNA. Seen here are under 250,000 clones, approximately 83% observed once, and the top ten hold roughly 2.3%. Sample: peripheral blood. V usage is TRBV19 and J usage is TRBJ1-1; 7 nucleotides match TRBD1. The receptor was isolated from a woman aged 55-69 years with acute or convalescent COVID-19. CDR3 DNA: TGTGCCAGTAGTTCACACAGGGGCCCAACTGAAGCTTTCTTT. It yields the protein CASSSHRGPTEAFF.